This section outlines one TCR beta chain sequence together with its context. The target antigen is unknown. This sample was taken from a study of cytomegalovirus exposure and HLA in healthy donors. V was clipped by 4 bases and J by 5 bases, with 19 bases between them. Germline V gene data show CDR1 as SGDLS and CDR2 as YYNGEE. The CDR3 spans 16 residues. The assay was immunoSEQ multiplex PCR, and TCRdb's table has in-frame clones only and misses some. The table has some 290,000 clones, approximately 91% seen once. Separate from the roughly 700-subject first cohort was the approximately 130-subject validation cohort, to which the donors belonged. Study results and limitations: Three of the chains that were CMV-associated were confirmed in vitro to be specific for CMV antigens. There were 160 or so TCR beta chains listed as cytomegalovirus-associated.

Sequenced: PBMCs. This sequence was found in a man under 40 in good health and CMV-seronegative. This sequence joins TRBV9 and TRBJ1-5; weak D call: TRBD1 (5 bases). CDR3 loop: CASSPSLGAFDQPQHF. CDR3 DNA sequence: TGTGCCAGCAGCCCCAGTTTAGGGGCCTTTGATCAGCCCCAGCATTTT.